These 21 T cell receptor beta chains were all obtained from the same sample, sequenced in a study of blood T cell repertoires in COVID-19. Measured with immunoSEQ multiplex PCR; TCRdb has only the in-frame clones, and not every one. The sample yields hundreds of thousands of clones, roughly 80% seen once. Sequencing was performed on peripheral blood. The receptors stem from a woman of 80 years or more with COVID-19, enrolled during active disease.

This clone was recorded only once. The rearrangement links TRBV4-2 to TRBJ1-1, with D unclear. This CDR3 has 13 residues. V was cut by 0 bases and J by 11 bases, with 13 bases left in between. Germline values: CDR1 LGHNA, CDR2 YNFKEQ. CDR3 residues: CASSQDRRGGAFF. The CDR3 region has the DNA TGTGCCAGCAGCCAAGATAGGCGCGGTGGGGCTTTCTTT.

Regarding this clone: A junction end diverges from the germline sequence, so it may reflect a read error. The gene calls are TRBV27 and TRBJ1-3; a possible D gene is TRBD1 (5 bases). The CDR3 consists of 12 residues. Germline V CDR1 and CDR2: MNHEY, SMNVEV (reference sequence). As DNA, the CDR3 is TGTGCCAGCGGTTTTCGGGCAGGGCCCATATATTTT. This codes for CASGFRAGPIYF.

The V call is TRBV4-3, the J call TRBJ2-1; 11 nucleotides align to TRBD2. The CDR3 is made up of 16 amino acids. CDR1 and CDR2 (germline): LGHNA, YSLEER. V lost 7 bases and J lost 8; bases outside the gene matches: 13. This CDR3 reads CASNRVSGRAKDEQFF. For the CDR3, the DNA is TGCGCCAGCAACCGGGTTAGCGGGAGGGCCAAGGATGAGCAGTTCTTC.

V gene TRBV30 combines with J gene TRBJ2-5; tentative D call: TRBD2 (5 bases). The CDR3 length is 11 residues. Germline V gene data show CDR1 as GTSNPN and CDR2 as SVGIG (reference sequence). V lost 7 bases to trimming and J lost 1 base, with 7 bases between them. The CDR3 spells CASRGQETQYF. CDR3 DNA sequence: TGTGCCTCTCGGGGCCAAGAGACCCAGTACTTC.

This rearrangement joins TRBV19 to TRBJ1-1, with D tentatively TRBD1 (5 bases). With 9 bases removed from V and 0 bases from J, the gap between germline ends came to 8 bases. The CDR3 is made up of 12 amino acids. CDR1 and CDR2 (germline): LNHDA, SQIVND (reference sequence). CDR3 loop: CASGHLNTEAFF. DNA of the CDR3: TGTGCCAGCGGACACTTGAACACTGAAGCTTTCTTT.

The rearrangement uses TRBV3-1 (or the pseudogene TRBV3-2) and TRBJ2-7; 7 bases are a match to TRBD2. CDR1 LGHDT and CDR2 YNNKEL come from the germline V gene (reference sequence). V lost 8 bases and J lost 3; bases outside the gene matches: 7. The CDR3 is 13 residues long. The CDR3 nucleotides read TGTGCCAGCGGCCCCGGACTAGTCTACGAGCAGTACTTC. Amino acids: CASGPGLVYEQYF.

This clone was recorded only once. The rearrangement links TRBV27 to TRBJ2-3; 8 bases line up with TRBD1. V gave up 1 base and J gave up 0 bases; unmatched junction bases: 3. This CDR3 is built from 16 residues. Germline V gene sequence: CDR1 MNHEY, CDR2 SMNVEV (reference sequence). In nucleotides, the CDR3 is TGTGCCAGCAGTTTATTGGGACAGGCGAGCACAGATACGCAGTATTTT. It translates to CASSLLGQASTDTQYF.

The chain uses TRBV9 and TRBJ2-1, with 11 bases fitting TRBD2. CDR3 length: 15 residues. V dropped 0 bases and J dropped 8; count of bases not matched to a gene: 4. Germline V gives CDR1 SGDLS, CDR2 YYNGEE. The CDR3 sequence: CASSVDQTSGDEQFF. DNA of the CDR3: TGTGCCAGCAGCGTAGACCAGACTAGCGGGGATGAGCAGTTCTTC.

The rearrangement links TRBV9 to TRBJ2-7; 9 bases line up with TRBD2. The CDR3 consists of 13 residues. Trimming removed 2 bases from V and 9 bases from J; junction bases left unmatched: 6. CDR1 and CDR2 (germline): SGDLS, YYNGEE. CDR3: CASSVKAGGGQYF. The CDR3 DNA follows: TGTGCCAGCAGCGTTAAAGCGGGAGGAGGGCAGTACTTC.

This chain joins TRBV6-5 and TRBJ1-2; 9 positions match TRBD1. CDR1 is MNHEY and CDR2 is SVGAGI in the germline V gene. The J segment lost 5 bases and the V segment lost 4 bases, leaving 5 bases of the junction unmatched. CDR3 length: 14 residues. This CDR3 reads CASSSGTGNYGYTF. As DNA, the CDR3 is TGTGCCAGCAGTTCCGGGACAGGGAATTATGGCTACACCTTC.

The chain uses TRBV5-1 and TRBJ2-7, with D unclear. The CDR3 is made up of 12 amino acids. In germline, CDR1 is SGHRS, CDR2 YFSETQ. The V and J ends lost 1 base and 2 bases respectively, with 4 bases between them. The DNA for the CDR3 is TGCGCCAGCAGCTTGCAGGCCTACGAGCAGTACTTC. Its translation is CASSLQAYEQYF.

This chain links TRBV4-1 with TRBJ1-4; the D gene is possibly TRBD1 (6 bases). Trimming took 0 bases from V and 7 from J, leaving 12 bases between them. The germline CDR1 and CDR2 sequences are MGHRA and YSYEKL. The CDR3 is made up of 15 amino acids. This chain's CDR3 is CASSQEGGRGEKLFF. The DNA for the CDR3 is TGCGCCAGCAGCCAAGAGGGGGGGCGGGGTGAAAAACTGTTTTTT.

The chain has TRBV4-1 and TRBJ1-1; 9 bases fit TRBD1. Trimming at V came to 4 bases and at J to 0 bases, leaving 3 bases not matched to a gene. CDR3 length: 15 amino acids. CDR1 MGHRA and CDR2 YSYEKL come from the germline V gene. CDR3 in DNA: TGCGCCAGCAGCCGGAACAGGGGGCTGAACACTGAAGCTTTCTTT. The encoded protein is CASSRNRGLNTEAFF.

The chain couples TRBV18 to TRBJ1-1; 10 bases map to TRBD1. The CDR3 extends over 16 amino acids. Trimming took 6 bases from V and 2 from J; bases not matched to a gene: 9. CDR1 is KGHSH and CDR2 is LQKENI in the germline V gene. In DNA, the CDR3 is TGTGCCAGCTCTCAGGGACAGGGGAGGATAAACACTGAAGCTTTCTTT. It encodes CASSQGQGRINTEAFF.

V is TRBV7-2 and J is TRBJ2-2; TRBD2 might be the D (5 bases). The V and J ends lost 3 bases and 4 bases respectively, with 15 bases between them. Per germline, CDR1 SGHTA and CDR2 FQGNSA. This CDR3 is built from 16 residues. CDR3 in amino acids: CASSFPGLSGTGELFF. CDR3 coding DNA: TGTGCCAGCAGCTTTCCCGGCTTGAGCGGCACCGGGGAGCTGTTTTTT.

The rearrangement links TRBV29-1 to TRBJ2-7; TRBD1 agrees at 7 bases. Trimming at V came to 4 bases and at J to 0 bases, leaving 3 bases not matched to a gene. This CDR3 has 13 amino acids. The V gene's germline CDR1 is SQVTM and CDR2 ANQGSEA. For the CDR3, the DNA is TGCAGCGTTGGTAGGGGGCTCTCCTACGAGCAGTACTTC. It yields the protein CSVGRGLSYEQYF.

The rearrangement links TRBV2 to TRBJ2-1, with 8 positions matching TRBD2. V was pared by 7 bases and J by 2 bases, with 4 bases of the junction left unmatched. The length of the CDR3 is 14 residues. Germline V gives CDR1 SNHLY, CDR2 FYNNEI. As DNA, the CDR3 is TGTGCCAGCACCTTAGCGGGGACCTACAATGAGCAGTTCTTC. Translating it yields CASTLAGTYNEQFF.

V and J are TRBV6-5 and TRBJ2-3, with TRBD2 matching over 8 bases. V gave up 9 bases and J gave up 0 bases; unmatched junction bases: 2. The germline V gene encodes CDR1 MNHEY and CDR2 SVGAGI. The CDR3 covers 13 residues. The CDR3 spells CASSGVSTDTQYF. In DNA form, the CDR3 reads TGTGCCAGTAGCGGGGTTAGCACAGATACGCAGTATTTT.

This chain connects TRBV5-1 to TRBJ1-6; TRBD1 might be the D (5 bases). There are 17 residues in the CDR3. Germline V lookup: CDR1 SGHRS, CDR2 YFSETQ. V was shortened by 4 bases and J by 10 bases, with 24 bases between the two germline ends. CDR3: CASSRTRQSAPLSPLHF. The CDR3 bases are TGCGCCAGCAGCCGTACCCGACAGTCTGCCCCCCTGTCACCCCTCCACTTT.

The V call is TRBV6-2 or TRBV6-3, the J call TRBJ2-2; TRBD2 aligns across 11 bases. Germline V gene lookup returns CDR1 MNHEY and CDR2 SVGEGT. This CDR3 has 18 residues. V lost 5 bases, J lost 1 base, and 9 bases stayed unmatched. The CDR3: CASSDPGLAEWNTGELFF. CDR3 sequence (DNA): TGTGCCAGCAGTGACCCGGGACTAGCGGAATGGAACACCGGGGAGCTGTTTTTT.

In nucleotides, the CDR3 is TGCGCCAGCAGCTTGGCGGCGGGGGGGTACGGTGAGCAGTTCTTC. Translating it yields CASSLAAGGYGEQFF. The chain links TRBV5-1 to TRBJ2-1, with 9 bases fitting TRBD2. CDR3 length equals 15 residues. V lost 0 bases and J lost 9; bases outside the gene matches: 7. From germline, CDR1 is SGHRS and CDR2 YFSETQ.